This T cell receptor beta chain was documented in a study of blood T cell repertoires in COVID-19 (TCRdb year 2020). Notes on the research overall: Collaborator samples came from the United States, Italy and Spain and covered acute and convalescent phases of COVID-19. The prospective study material was composed of cDNA or gDNA derived from T cells, B-cell-depleted T cells, or PBMCs. Subjects who had been exposed to COVID-19, were actively infected with it, or had recovered from it provided the deeply sampled blood TCRbeta repertoires that made up the dataset. The repertoires were made available in a free public database intended to serve as a resource for research on the immune response to SARS-CoV-2. The samples were drawn from the first 160 participants of the ongoing ImmuneRACE study and from over 950 subjects provided by 6 global collaborators. Nearly every sample came with metadata listing a de-identified subject ID, COVID-19 status, age in years and sex. Where available, HLA class I and class II types were taken from metadata supplied by the sample provider and were not determined by assay-based typing. What the authors observed across the whole study: Clinical and demographic metadata were provided uncurated, with the amount varying by source and participant.

Participants in the prospective study were aged roughly 18 to 89 years, lived in 24 United States geographic areas, and enrolled through a virtual design. To assign participants to cohorts, the prospective study relied on clinical history that participants themselves reported in a screening survey and a study questionnaire. Recovered participants in ImmuneRACE Cohort 3 were defined as having two consecutive negative NP/OP PCR tests, clearance from a healthcare professional, or resolution of symptoms. In the prospective study, mobile phlebotomists collected whole blood, serum and a nasopharyngeal or oropharyngeal swab from each participant. Participants in the prospective study had the option to provide additional blood draws and questionnaires over an approximately 2-month period. Before DNA extraction, blood samples from the prospective study were shipped at room temperature or frozen. TCRbeta CDR3 regions were amplified from genomic DNA by means of the immunoSEQ Assay, a bias-controlled multiplex PCR. The original methods were these. Nucleated cell counts per sample were estimated from amplification of reference gene primers within the assay. To quantify the absolute abundance of each unique TCRbeta CDR3 rearrangement, sequence reads were collapsed and filtered. For each sample, productive Simpson clonality was calculated as the square root of Simpson's diversity index over productive rearrangements. What TCRdb holds here is the immuneACCESS table cut down to in-frame rearrangements. Part of the clones is not present; checked against another copy, under half of the missing clones reflect an unresolved V gene, and the others are unexplained. The DNA was the basis for D and trimming; V, J and clone size are from that table. Recorded for this sample are more than 400,000 clones; around 90% of them occurred a single time. Under 0.75% of the sample lies in the top ten.

The CDR3, from cysteine to phenylalanine, totals 15 residues. The CDR3 DNA has 45 bases and is translated from base 1. Trimmed from V: 1 base; trimmed from J: 9 bases; junction bases lacking a gene match: 6. The germline V gene specifies MGHRA as CDR1 and YSYEKL as CDR2. In regard to this clone: Its cognate antigen has yet to be identified. Base quality data are lacking; no much larger clone is found one base away.

The sequencing input was PBMCs or T cells enriched from blood (not recorded which). The clonotype originates from a young woman who had recovered from COVID-19. The chain couples TRBV4-1 to TRBJ1-4; 9 middle bases align to TRBD1. The DNA sequence follows: TGCGCCAGCAGCCAAGCCGGGGACAGGGCGAAAAAACTGTTTTTT. It translates as CASSQAGDRAKKLFF.